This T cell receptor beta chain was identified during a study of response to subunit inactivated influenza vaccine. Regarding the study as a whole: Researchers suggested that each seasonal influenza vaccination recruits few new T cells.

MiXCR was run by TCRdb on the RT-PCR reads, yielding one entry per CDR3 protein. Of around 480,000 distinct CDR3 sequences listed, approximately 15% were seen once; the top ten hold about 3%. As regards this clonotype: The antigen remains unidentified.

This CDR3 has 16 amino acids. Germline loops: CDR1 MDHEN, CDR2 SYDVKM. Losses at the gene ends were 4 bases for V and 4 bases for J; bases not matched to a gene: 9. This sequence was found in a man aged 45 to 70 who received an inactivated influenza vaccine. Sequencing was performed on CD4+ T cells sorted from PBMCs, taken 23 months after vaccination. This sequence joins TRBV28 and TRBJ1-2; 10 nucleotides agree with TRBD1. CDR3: CASSSSGTGEGYGYTF. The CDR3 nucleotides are TGTGCCAGCAGTTCCTCCGGGACAGGGGAGGGCTATGGCTACACCTTC.